These 17 T cell receptor beta chains were all obtained from the same sample, sequenced in a study of blood T cell repertoires in COVID-19. Produced via immunoSEQ multiplex PCR; TCRdb's table is partial and in-frame only. The sample consists of roughly 200,000 clones, around 90% of them appearing once. The specimen was peripheral blood. Every receptor here comes from a man in his forties with active or convalescent COVID-19.

The genes are TRBV27 and TRBJ2-7; 8 nucleotides align to TRBD1. V was pared by 6 bases and J by 2 bases, with 6 bases of the junction left unmatched. Per germline, CDR1 MNHEY and CDR2 SMNVEV (reference sequence). The CDR3 is 14 residues long. The CDR3 bases are TGTGCCAGCAGCCCAGGACAGGGACCCTACGAGCAGTACTTC. Its protein is CASSPGQGPYEQYF.

The chain recombines TRBV7-2 with TRBJ2-1; 8 bases fit TRBD1. This CDR3 has 15 residues. Germline trimming cut 5 bases from V and 3 bases from J; bases unmatched to any gene: 6. Germline loops: CDR1 SGHTA, CDR2 FQGNSA. CDR3 sequence: CASSPGDRYYNEQFF. CDR3 nucleotides: TGTGCCAGCAGCCCAGGGGACAGGTACTACAATGAGCAGTTCTTC.

There are a few counts of this clone. The chain carries TRBV6-5 and TRBJ1-2; D is undetermined. Trimming pared 2 bases from V and 3 bases from J, leaving 7 bases between. The germline V gene has CDR1 MNHEY and CDR2 SVGAGI. There are 13 residues in the CDR3. CDR3 bases: TGTGCCAGCAGTTACGGCGGAGACTATGGCTACACCTTC. It yields the protein CASSYGGDYGYTF.

The V gene is TRBV10-3, the J gene TRBJ1-1, with D perhaps matching TRBD1 (6 bases). CDR1 and CDR2 (germline): ENHRY, SYGVKD. The length of the CDR3 is 15 residues. Trimming took 2 bases from V and 2 from J, leaving 12 bases between them. The CDR3 reads CAISEGLDSNTEAFF. The CDR3 DNA reads TGTGCCATCAGTGAGGGGTTGGACAGTAACACTGAAGCTTTCTTT.

The rearrangement joins TRBV5-6 to TRBJ2-2; no clear D. The CDR3 is 17 residues long. Trimming stripped 0 bases from V and 7 bases from J, with 19 bases between. Germline CDR1 SGHDT, CDR2 YYEEEE. CDR3 loop: CASSLAIRVAVLGELFF. The CDR3 DNA reads TGTGCCAGCAGCTTGGCAATCCGGGTGGCAGTTCTCGGGGAGCTGTTTTTT.

V gene TRBV3-1 (or the pseudogene TRBV3-2) combines with J gene TRBJ2-5; tentatively, D is TRBD2 (6 bases). Germline V gene sequence: CDR1 LGHDT, CDR2 YNNKEL (reference sequence). The CDR3 has 16 residues. With 1 base removed from V and 3 bases from J, the gap between germline ends came to 15 bases. The CDR3 spells CASSQVTASAKETQYF. The DNA for the CDR3 is TGTGCCAGCAGCCAAGTAACGGCTAGCGCAAAAGAGACCCAGTACTTC.

The chain employs TRBV12-3 or TRBV12-4 and TRBJ2-7; 7 nucleotides line up with TRBD1. The CDR3 contains 13 residues. V shed 6 bases and J 3 bases; nucleotides not matched to a gene: 5. The CDR3 protein is CASSRGQIYEQYF. DNA of the CDR3: TGTGCCAGCAGCCGGGGACAGATCTACGAGCAGTACTTC.

Notes on this clone: An end of the junction differs from the germline gene, which may be a read error. The chain has TRBV28 and TRBJ1-2, with 9 bases aligning to TRBD1. This CDR3 comprises 11 residues. CDR1 and CDR2 from the germline V gene are MDHEN and SYDVKM. The CDR3 loop is CASSGRDRALF. The CDR3 coding sequence is TGTGCCAGCAGTGGCCGGGACAGGGCCCTCTTC.

CDR3 sequence reads: CASRPDRGQPQHF. CDR3 in DNA: TGTGCCAGCAGACCCGACAGGGGCCAGCCCCAGCATTTT. This chain uses TRBV6-5 with TRBJ1-5; TRBD1 matches at 8 bases. The CDR3 is 13 residues long. Per the germline V gene, CDR1 is MNHEY and CDR2 is SVGAGI. Losses at the gene ends were 6 bases for V and 7 bases for J; bases not matched to a gene: 5.

This rearrangement joins TRBV28 to TRBJ1-5; TRBD1 is a possible D gene (6 bases). The CDR3 extends over 15 amino acids. Per germline, CDR1 MDHEN and CDR2 SYDVKM. Trimming cost V 8 bases and J 4 bases, with 18 bases left between them. CDR3 nucleotides: TGTGCCAGCGACCCGGCGGGGGCCATTAATCAGCCCCAGCATTTT. Translated, it gives CASDPAGAINQPQHF.

The chain joins TRBV10-3 to TRBJ1-4; TRBD1 might be the D (5 bases). This CDR3 has 14 residues. V was shortened by 2 bases and J by 8 bases, with 12 bases between the two germline ends. Per germline, CDR1 ENHRY and CDR2 SYGVKD. The CDR3 bases are TGTGCCATCAGTGAGGTCAGGGTAGAAGAAAAACTGTTTTTT. Translated: CAISEVRVEEKLFF.

J is TRBJ1-5 and V is TRBV5-1, with TRBD1 matching over 10 bases. Germline CDR1 and CDR2: SGHRS and YFSETQ. CDR3 size: 18 residues. With 0 bases clipped from V and 1 base from J, the junction kept 7 bases outside the gene matches. The CDR3 DNA is TGCGCCAGCAGCTTGGGGGCGACAGGGGGCTTGAGCAATCAGCCCCAGCATTTT. Translated, it gives CASSLGATGGLSNQPQHF.

CDR3 sequence (DNA): TGCGCCAGCAGCTTGAGGCAGGGCTTCTACGAGCAGTACTTC. Protein sequence: CASSLRQGFYEQYF. The chain recombines TRBV5-1 with TRBJ2-7; D may be TRBD1 (5 bases). Trimming cost V 1 base and J 3 bases, with 11 bases left between them. CDR1 is SGHRS and CDR2 is YFSETQ in the germline V gene. CDR3 length equals 14 residues.

The genes are TRBV5-1 and TRBJ1-1; no clear D gene. From germline, CDR1 is SGHRS and CDR2 YFSETQ. The CDR3 is 14 amino acids. V lost 0 bases and J lost 2, with 8 bases in between. The CDR3 DNA follows: TGCGCCAGCAGCTTGGGGCAGATCAACACTGAAGCTTTCTTT. Translating it yields CASSLGQINTEAFF.

The chain recombines TRBV7-2 with TRBJ2-5, with D tentatively TRBD2 (5 bases). Per germline, CDR1 SGHTA and CDR2 FQGNSA. V was shortened by 5 bases and J by 2 bases, with 18 bases between the two germline ends. The CDR3 consists of 16 residues. The CDR3 DNA is TGTGCCAGCAGCGTCTCCCTCAGGTCGGGGCAAGAGACCCAGTACTTC. Amino acids: CASSVSLRSGQETQYF. Full variable domain (remainder filled in from reference TRBV7-2 and TRBJ2-5): GAGVSQSPSNKVTEKGKDVELRCDPISGHTALYWYRQSLGQGLEFLIYFQGNSAPDKSGLPSDRFSAERTGGSVSTLTIQRTQQEDSAVYLCASSVSLRSGQETQYFGPGTRLLVL.

This sequence joins TRBV6-6 and TRBJ2-5, with 9 bases that match TRBD1. Germline CDR1 reads MNHNY; CDR2 reads SVGAGI (reference sequence). CDR3 size: 16 residues. Trimming cost V 8 bases and J 7 bases; bases outside gene matches: 17. The CDR3 spells CASGNPGQGLSGTQYF. As DNA, the CDR3 is TGTGCCAGCGGGAACCCGGGACAGGGCTTATCTGGGACCCAGTACTTC.

The V call is TRBV15, the J call TRBJ2-1; D may be TRBD1 (5 bases). V lost 2 bases, J lost 4 bases, and 9 bases lay in between. Germline CDR1 LNHNV, CDR2 YYDKDF (reference sequence). This CDR3 is 14 amino acids long. DNA of the CDR3: TGTGCCACCAGCAGAAAAGACAGTTACAATGAGCAGTTCTTC. Amino acid sequence: CATSRKDSYNEQFF. Supplemented by reference TRBV15 and TRBJ2-1, the full variable domain reads DAMVIQNPRYQVTQFGKPVTLSCSQTLNHNVMYWYQQKSSQAPKLLFHYYDKDFNNEADTPDNFQSRRPNTSFCFLDIRSPGLGDTAMYLCATSRKDSYNEQFFGPGTRLTVL.